The clone carrying this T cell receptor (beta chain) was picked up one time. Survey level was the resolution at which the v3.0 immunoSEQ assay ran. Sequencing was performed with immunoSEQ multiplex PCR; in TCRdb, only in-frame clones are kept and a portion is missing. The sample holds approximately 35,000 clones, nearly 95% seen once. The sample comes from a study of long-term antiretroviral therapy in people with HIV. V shed 5 bases and J 8 bases; nucleotides not matched to a gene: 9. Germline V lookup: CDR1 SGHVS, CDR2 FNYEAQ. The CDR3 covers 15 residues. The chain joins TRBV7-6 to TRBJ1-6; 7 bases are shared with TRBD1. The source was unsorted PBMCs, collected around 5 years after starting antiretroviral therapy. The clonotype comes from a woman aged 45-59 years with HIV. CDR3 nucleotides: TGTGCCAGCAGCAAAACAACAGGGGACTATTCACCCCTCCACTTT. Its translation is CASSKTTGDYSPLHF.